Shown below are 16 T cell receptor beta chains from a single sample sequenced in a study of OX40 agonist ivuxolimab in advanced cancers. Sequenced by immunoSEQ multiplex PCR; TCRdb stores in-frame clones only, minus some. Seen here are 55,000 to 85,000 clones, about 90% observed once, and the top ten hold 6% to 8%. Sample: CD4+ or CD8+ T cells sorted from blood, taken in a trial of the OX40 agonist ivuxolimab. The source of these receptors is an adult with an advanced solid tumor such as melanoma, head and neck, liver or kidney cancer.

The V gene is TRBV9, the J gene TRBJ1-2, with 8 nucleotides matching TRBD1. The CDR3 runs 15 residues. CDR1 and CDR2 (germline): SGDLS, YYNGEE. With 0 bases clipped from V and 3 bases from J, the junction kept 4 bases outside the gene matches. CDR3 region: CASSVVDRVHYGYTF. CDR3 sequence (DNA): TGTGCCAGCAGCGTAGTGGACAGGGTGCACTATGGCTACACCTTC.

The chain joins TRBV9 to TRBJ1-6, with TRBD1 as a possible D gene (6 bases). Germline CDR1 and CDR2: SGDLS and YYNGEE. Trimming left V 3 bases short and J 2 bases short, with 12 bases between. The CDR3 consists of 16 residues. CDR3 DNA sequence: TGTGCCAGCAGCGCCTATGGGGGCCCCTATAATTCACCCCTCCACTTT. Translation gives CASSAYGGPYNSPLHF.

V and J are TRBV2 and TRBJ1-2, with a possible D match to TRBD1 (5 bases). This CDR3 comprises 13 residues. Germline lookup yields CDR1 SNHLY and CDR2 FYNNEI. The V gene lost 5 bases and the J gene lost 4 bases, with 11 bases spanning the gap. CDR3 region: CASSQGKVYGYTF. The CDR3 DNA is TGTGCCAGCAGTCAGGGAAAGGTCTATGGCTACACCTTC.

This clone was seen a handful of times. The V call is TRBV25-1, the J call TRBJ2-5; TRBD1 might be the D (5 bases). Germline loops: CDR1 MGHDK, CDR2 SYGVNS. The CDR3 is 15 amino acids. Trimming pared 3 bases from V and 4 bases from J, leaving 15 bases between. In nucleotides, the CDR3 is TGTGCCAGCAGTGAGGGGCGGTCCAACGGAGAGACCCAGTACTTC. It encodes CASSEGRSNGETQYF.

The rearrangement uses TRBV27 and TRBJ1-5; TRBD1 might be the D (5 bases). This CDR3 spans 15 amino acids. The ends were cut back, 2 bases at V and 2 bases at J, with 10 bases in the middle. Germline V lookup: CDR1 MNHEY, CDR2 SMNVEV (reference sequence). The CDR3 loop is CASSLGRGGNQPQHF. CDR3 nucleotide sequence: TGTGCCAGCAGTTTAGGTAGGGGCGGCAATCAGCCCCAGCATTTT.

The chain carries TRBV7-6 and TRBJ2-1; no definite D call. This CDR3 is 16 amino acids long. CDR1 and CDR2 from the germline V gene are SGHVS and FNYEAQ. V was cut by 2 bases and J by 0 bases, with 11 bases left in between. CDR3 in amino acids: CASSLSWESSYNEQFF. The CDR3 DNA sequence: TGTGCCAGCAGCTTAAGTTGGGAAAGCTCCTACAATGAGCAGTTCTTC.

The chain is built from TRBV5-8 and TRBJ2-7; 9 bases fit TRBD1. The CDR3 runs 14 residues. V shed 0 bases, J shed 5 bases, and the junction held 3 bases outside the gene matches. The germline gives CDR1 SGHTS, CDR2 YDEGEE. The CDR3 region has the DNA TGTGCCAGCAGCTTGGGGACAGGGGCCCACGAGCAGTACTTC. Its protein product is CASSLGTGAHEQYF.

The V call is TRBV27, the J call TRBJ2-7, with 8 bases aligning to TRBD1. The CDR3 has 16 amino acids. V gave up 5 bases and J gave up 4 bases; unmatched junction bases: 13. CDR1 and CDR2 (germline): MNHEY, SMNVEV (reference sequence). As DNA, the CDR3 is TGTGCCAGCAGTAACTCTGCGGGACAGGTTTATTACGAGCAGTACTTC. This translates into CASSNSAGQVYYEQYF.

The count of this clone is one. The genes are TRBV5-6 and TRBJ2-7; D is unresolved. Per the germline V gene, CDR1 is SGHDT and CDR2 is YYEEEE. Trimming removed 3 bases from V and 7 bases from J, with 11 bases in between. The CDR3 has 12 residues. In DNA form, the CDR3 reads TGTGCCAGCAGCTCGATGGACGGAGAGCAGTACTTC. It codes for CASSSMDGEQYF.

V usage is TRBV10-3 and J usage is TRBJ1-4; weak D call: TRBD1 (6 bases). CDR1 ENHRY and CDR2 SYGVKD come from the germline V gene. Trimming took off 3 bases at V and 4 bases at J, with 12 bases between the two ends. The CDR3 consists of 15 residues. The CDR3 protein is CAISDSDSLNEKLFF. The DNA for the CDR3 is TGTGCCATCAGTGACTCGGACAGTCTTAATGAAAAACTGTTTTTT.

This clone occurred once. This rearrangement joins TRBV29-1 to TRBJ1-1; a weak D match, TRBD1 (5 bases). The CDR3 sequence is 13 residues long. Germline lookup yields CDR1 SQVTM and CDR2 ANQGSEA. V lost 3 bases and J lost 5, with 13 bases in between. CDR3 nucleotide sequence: TGCAGCGTTGAGGGGGGAGGTTGGACTGAAGCTTTCTTT. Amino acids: CSVEGGGWTEAFF.

The CDR3 loop reads CASSLLGTYTEAFF. The CDR3 bases are TGTGCCAGCAGTTTACTCGGGACCTACACTGAAGCTTTCTTT. The genes are TRBV27 and TRBJ1-1, with a possible D match to TRBD1 (5 bases). The germline V gene has CDR1 MNHEY and CDR2 SMNVEV (reference sequence). The CDR3 spans 14 residues. The ends were cut back, 2 bases at V and 3 bases at J, with 10 bases in the middle.

The DNA of the CDR3 is TGTGCCAGCAGACGTTCTGCCGAGACAGGATGGGATTCACCCCTCCACTTT. Its protein is CASRRSAETGWDSPLHF. The V call is TRBV27, the J call TRBJ1-6; tentative D call: TRBD1 (6 bases). Germline V lookup: CDR1 MNHEY, CDR2 SMNVEV (reference sequence). The CDR3 contains 17 residues. Trimming removed 6 bases at V and 8 bases at J, with 23 bases between.

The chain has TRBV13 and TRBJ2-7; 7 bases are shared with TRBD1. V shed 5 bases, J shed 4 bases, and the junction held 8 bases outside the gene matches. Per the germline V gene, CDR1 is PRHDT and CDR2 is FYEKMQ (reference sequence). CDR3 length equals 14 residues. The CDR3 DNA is TGTGCCAGCAGCCGCCGGGACAGAGAATACGAGCAGTACTTC. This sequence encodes CASSRRDREYEQYF.

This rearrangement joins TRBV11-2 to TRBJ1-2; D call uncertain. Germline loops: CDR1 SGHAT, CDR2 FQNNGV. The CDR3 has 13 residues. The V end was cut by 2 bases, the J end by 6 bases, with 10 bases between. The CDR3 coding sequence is TGTGCCAGCAGCTTAATAGGGAATCATGGCTACACCTTC. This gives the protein CASSLIGNHGYTF.

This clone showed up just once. The CDR3 region is CASGDRDSLRNQPQHF. CDR3 coding DNA: TGTGCTAGTGGAGACCGGGACAGTCTTCGGAATCAGCCCCAGCATTTT. The gene calls are TRBV12-5 and TRBJ1-5; TRBD1 agrees at 7 bases. Germline V CDR1 and CDR2: LGHNT, FRNRAP. V gave up 6 bases and J gave up 4 bases; unmatched junction bases: 12. The CDR3 is 16 amino acids.